This TCR beta chain came from a study of shared clonotypes between healthy human individuals. Study details: Each donor's CD8 memory used one plate, CD8 naive two, each CD4 subset three.

The CDR3 is made up of 16 amino acids. Looked up from germline, CDR1 is SEHNR and CDR2 is FQNEAQ (reference sequence). Trimming shortened V by 5 bases and J by 2 bases, and 16 bases separated the two germline ends. On this clone itself: Its antigen is not identified.

Investigators spread the genomic DNA of each subset evenly over several immunoSEQ plates. Data came from immunoSEQ multiplex PCR; TCRdb stores just in-frame clones and leaves some out. The repertoire holds 900,000 to 1,200,000 clones, with 75% to 80% as singletons. Whole-study findings and limits: Naive subsets tended to show greater estimated richness than memory subsets.

V is TRBV7-9 and J is TRBJ2-4, with D possibly being TRBD1 or TRBD2 (5 bases each). The receptor was derived from a man younger than 30 in good health. Some clones in this sample may be carry-over from other donors' samples. The sequenced material came from memory CD4+ T cells from PBMCs. Subset specified: CD45RA-negative fraction. The CDR3 protein is CASSTRDPDSKNIQYF. For the CDR3, the DNA is TGTGCCAGCAGCACCCGGGACCCAGACTCCAAAAACATTCAGTACTTC.